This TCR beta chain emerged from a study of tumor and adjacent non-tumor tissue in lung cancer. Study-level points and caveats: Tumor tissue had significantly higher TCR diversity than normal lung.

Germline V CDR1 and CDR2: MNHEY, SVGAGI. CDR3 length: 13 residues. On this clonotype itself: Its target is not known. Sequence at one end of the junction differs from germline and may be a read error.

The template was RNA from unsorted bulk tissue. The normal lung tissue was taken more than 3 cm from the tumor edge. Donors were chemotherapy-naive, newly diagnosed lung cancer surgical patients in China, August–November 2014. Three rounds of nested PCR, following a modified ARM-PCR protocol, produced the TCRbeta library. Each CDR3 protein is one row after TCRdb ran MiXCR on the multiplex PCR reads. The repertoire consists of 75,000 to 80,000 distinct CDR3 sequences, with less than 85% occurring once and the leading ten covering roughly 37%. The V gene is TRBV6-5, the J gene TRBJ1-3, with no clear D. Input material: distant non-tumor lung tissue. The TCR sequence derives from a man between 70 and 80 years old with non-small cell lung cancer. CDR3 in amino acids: CASRLDSGNNIYF. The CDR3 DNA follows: TGTGCTAGCAGACTGGACTCTGGAAACAACATATATTTT.